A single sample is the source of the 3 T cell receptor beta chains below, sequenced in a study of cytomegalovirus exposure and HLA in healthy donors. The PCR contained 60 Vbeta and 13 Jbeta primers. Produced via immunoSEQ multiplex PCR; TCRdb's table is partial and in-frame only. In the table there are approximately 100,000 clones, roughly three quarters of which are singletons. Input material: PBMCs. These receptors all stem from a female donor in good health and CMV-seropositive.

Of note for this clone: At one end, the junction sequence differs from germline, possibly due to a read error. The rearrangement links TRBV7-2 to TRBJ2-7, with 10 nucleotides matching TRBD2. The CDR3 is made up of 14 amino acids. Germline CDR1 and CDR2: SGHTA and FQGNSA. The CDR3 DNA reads TGTGCCAGCAGCGTAGCGGGAGGAGGCTACGAGCAGTACTTC. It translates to CASSVAGGGYEQYF.

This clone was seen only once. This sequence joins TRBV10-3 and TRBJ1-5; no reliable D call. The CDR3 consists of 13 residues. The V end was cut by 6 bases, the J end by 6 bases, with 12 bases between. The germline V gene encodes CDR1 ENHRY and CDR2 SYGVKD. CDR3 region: CAISGGEGQPQHF. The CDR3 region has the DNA TGTGCCATCAGCGGCGGGGAGGGTCAGCCCCAGCATTTT.

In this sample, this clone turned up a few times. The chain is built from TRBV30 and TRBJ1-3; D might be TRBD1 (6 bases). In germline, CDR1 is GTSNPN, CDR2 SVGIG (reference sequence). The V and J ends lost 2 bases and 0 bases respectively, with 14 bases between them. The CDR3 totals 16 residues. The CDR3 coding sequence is TGTGCCTGGAGTCCAGGGGTTCCTCCCTCTGGAAACACCATATATTTT. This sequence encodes CAWSPGVPPSGNTIYF.